This T cell receptor (beta chain) stems from a study of cytomegalovirus exposure and HLA in healthy donors. The CDR3 is made up of 12 amino acids. Germline V lookup: CDR1 SGHTA, CDR2 FQGNSA. With 5 bases removed from V and 7 bases from J, the gap between germline ends came to 11 bases. Findings of the study overall: On later analysis, the bulk of CMV-associated TCR beta chains appeared to be HLA-restricted.

Each donor's status was that of a healthy bone marrow donor. At collection, donors were nominally healthy, but unrecorded immune exposures were probable. In the PCR, 60 Vbeta and 13 Jbeta primers were used. The data were produced by immunoSEQ multiplex PCR, yet TCRdb's version contains in-frame clones alone and is incomplete. The data contain under 200,000 clones, roughly four fifths of them seen just once; the ten biggest clones take up approximately 3%. With regard to this clone: Its antigen is unidentified. The sample holds other DNA sequences that translate to the same CDR3.

The receptor's source is a woman in her 50s in good health and CMV-seropositive. Sequencing was carried out using PBMCs. The chain carries TRBV7-2 and TRBJ1-1; D ambiguous. The CDR3 bases are TGTGCCAGCAGCCCTTATGCGGGTGAAGCTTTCTTT. Protein: CASSPYAGEAFF. Combining the CDR3 with reference TRBV7-2 and TRBJ1-1 gives the whole variable domain GAGVSQSPSNKVTEKGKDVELRCDPISGHTALYWYRQSLGQGLEFLIYFQGNSAPDKSGLPSDRFSAERTGGSVSTLTIQRTQQEDSAVYLCASSPYAGEAFFGQGTRLTVV.